The clone carrying this T cell receptor (beta chain) was counted only a few times. Sequenced by immunoSEQ multiplex PCR; TCRdb stores in-frame clones only, minus some. The table includes 170,000 or so clones, around 84% detected once. This sample was included in a study of blood T cell repertoires in COVID-19. The V gene's germline CDR1 is MRHNA and CDR2 SNTAGT. V trimming: 4 bases; J trimming: 0 bases; junction bases outside the gene matches: 7. The CDR3 sequence is 18 residues long. Sequencing was done on a sample of peripheral blood. This sequence was found in a man aged 45-65 years with active or convalescent COVID-19. The chain combines TRBV6-4 with TRBJ2-2, with TRBD2 identical over 11 bases. In DNA, the CDR3 is TGTGCCAGCAGTGTAGGACTAGCGGGTTACGCGAACACCGGGGAGCTGTTTTTT. Amino acid sequence: CASSVGLAGYANTGELFF.